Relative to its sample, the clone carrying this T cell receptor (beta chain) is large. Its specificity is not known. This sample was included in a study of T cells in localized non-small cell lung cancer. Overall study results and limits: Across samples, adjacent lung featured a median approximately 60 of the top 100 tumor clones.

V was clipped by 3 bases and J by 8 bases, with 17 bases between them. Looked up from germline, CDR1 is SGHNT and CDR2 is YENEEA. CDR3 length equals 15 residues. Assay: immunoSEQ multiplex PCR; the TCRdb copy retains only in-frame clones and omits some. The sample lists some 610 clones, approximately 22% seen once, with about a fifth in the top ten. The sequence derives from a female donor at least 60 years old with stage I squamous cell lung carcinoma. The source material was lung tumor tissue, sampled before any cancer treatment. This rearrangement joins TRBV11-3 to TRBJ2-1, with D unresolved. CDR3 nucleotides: TGTGCCAGCAGCTTGGTAGACCGTCAAGGCTATGAGCAGTTCTTC. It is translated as CASSLVDRQGYEQFF. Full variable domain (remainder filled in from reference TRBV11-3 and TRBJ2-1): EAGVVQSPRYKIIEKKQPVAFWCNPISGHNTLYWYLQNLGQGPELLIRYENEEAVDDSQLPKDRFSAERLKGVDSTLKIQPAELGDSAVYLCASSLVDRQGYEQFFGPGTRLTVL.